A single sample is the source of the 18 T cell receptor beta chains below, sequenced in a study of CXCR3-negative and CXCR3-positive naive CD8 T cells. Through 5' RACE with UMI labels, the TRB cDNA libraries were prepared. TCRdb reanalyzed the 5' RACE reads and collapses them to one entry per CDR3 protein, without DNA. The sample shows some 28,000 distinct CDR3 sequences, and approximately 10% sits with its ten largest clones. Sequencing used memory CD8+ T cells from blood. All receptors derive from a human donor in good health. Some clones in this sample may be carry-over from other donors' samples.

The chain combines TRBV3-1 with TRBJ2-7; TCRdb's D call of TRBD1 is untestable without DNA. The germline V gene has CDR1 LGHDT and CDR2 YNNKEL (reference sequence). The CDR3 covers 15 residues. This CDR3 reads CASSQEAGQAYEQYF.

The V call is TRBV20-1, the J call TRBJ2-4; TCRdb returns TRBD1, unconfirmable since there is no DNA. Germline CDR1 is DFQATT and CDR2 is SNEGSKA (reference sequence). CDR3 size: 14 residues. This CDR3 is CSASVLGAGNIQYF.

This chain connects TRBV2 to TRBJ2-7. The CDR3 totals 13 residues. Germline V gives CDR1 SNHLY, CDR2 FYNNEI. The CDR3 spells CASTAGGLGEQYF.

V gene TRBV12-3 or TRBV12-4 combines with J gene TRBJ2-6. The CDR3 is 15 residues long. The CDR3 sequence is CASTGPISGANVLTF.

This chain's CDR3 is CATSEGGQDIETQYF. The gene calls are TRBV24-1 and TRBJ2-5; the D call from TCRdb, TRBD1, cannot be confirmed without DNA. CDR1 KGHDR and CDR2 SFDVKD come from the germline V gene. The CDR3 has 15 amino acids.

The V gene is TRBV3-1, the J gene TRBJ2-2; TCRdb names TRBD1, which stays unverified in the absence of DNA. The CDR3 covers 15 residues. Germline V gene data show CDR1 as LGHDT and CDR2 as YNNKEL (reference sequence). This CDR3 reads CASSQGWTATGELFF.

The chain is built from TRBV4-3 and TRBJ1-5. This CDR3 is 15 amino acids long. The germline V gene encodes CDR1 LGHNA and CDR2 YSLEER. This CDR3 is CASSQDRQSNQPQHF.

This chain joins TRBV7-9 and TRBJ2-1; TCRdb lists TRBD2, though no DNA is available to test this call. The germline V gene encodes CDR1 SEHNR and CDR2 FQNEAQ (reference sequence). The CDR3 covers 18 residues. The CDR3 sequence: CASSLAPAGSLSYNEQFF.

The chain combines TRBV7-2 with TRBJ2-1. The germline CDR1 and CDR2 sequences are SGHTA and FQGNSA. The CDR3 totals 11 residues. This chain's CDR3 is CATTPYNEQLF.

The chain couples TRBV6-2 or TRBV6-3 to TRBJ1-1; the D gene TCRdb calls, TRBD1, cannot be checked with no DNA. The CDR3 is made up of 15 amino acids. The germline V gene has CDR1 MNHEY and CDR2 SVGEGT. The CDR3 protein is CASTYRLEGATEAFF.

The V gene is TRBV18, the J gene TRBJ2-5. CDR3 length equals 14 residues. Germline assignment: CDR1 KGHSH and CDR2 LQKENI. The CDR3 loop is CASSPPNVGETQYF.

The gene calls are TRBV12-3 or TRBV12-4 and TRBJ2-7; with no DNA, the TCRdb D assignment of TRBD1 cannot be verified. The CDR3 sequence is 14 residues long. CDR3 in amino acids: CASSFDRGGYEQYF.

The chain recombines TRBV4-2 with TRBJ2-1; the TCRdb call, TRBD1, lacks DNA for checking. The CDR3 loop spans 15 amino acids. Per germline, CDR1 LGHNA and CDR2 YNFKEQ. CDR3 amino acids: CASSQVQRAYNEQFF.

The chain is built from TRBV6-2 or TRBV6-3 and TRBJ1-2; with no DNA, the TCRdb D assignment of TRBD1 cannot be verified. CDR3 length: 18 amino acids. CDR1 is MNHEY and CDR2 is SVGEGT in the germline V gene. The CDR3 is CASTTNLGQGAFNYGYTF.

The rearrangement links TRBV20-1 to TRBJ2-7. The CDR3 is 12 amino acids. Germline lookup yields CDR1 DFQATT and CDR2 SNEGSKA (reference sequence). This CDR3 is CSARRGTPEQYF.

The V gene is TRBV10-3, the J gene TRBJ2-1; as DNA is missing, the TRBD2 call by TCRdb cannot be tested. Germline V gene data show CDR1 as ENHRY and CDR2 as SYGVKD. The CDR3 extends over 15 amino acids. The CDR3 reads CAISPVGGGDNEQFF.

This rearrangement joins TRBV13 to TRBJ2-2; absent DNA, TCRdb's TRBD1 call cannot be checked. Germline assignment: CDR1 PRHDT and CDR2 FYEKMQ (reference sequence). CDR3 length equals 15 residues. CDR3: CASSFRGPNTGELFF.

The CDR3 protein is CASSHGTGGSYNEQFF. The V call is TRBV4-3, the J call TRBJ2-1; TCRdb's D gene call, TRBD1, goes unchecked for lack of DNA. The length of the CDR3 is 16 residues. CDR1 and CDR2 (germline): LGHNA, YSLEER.